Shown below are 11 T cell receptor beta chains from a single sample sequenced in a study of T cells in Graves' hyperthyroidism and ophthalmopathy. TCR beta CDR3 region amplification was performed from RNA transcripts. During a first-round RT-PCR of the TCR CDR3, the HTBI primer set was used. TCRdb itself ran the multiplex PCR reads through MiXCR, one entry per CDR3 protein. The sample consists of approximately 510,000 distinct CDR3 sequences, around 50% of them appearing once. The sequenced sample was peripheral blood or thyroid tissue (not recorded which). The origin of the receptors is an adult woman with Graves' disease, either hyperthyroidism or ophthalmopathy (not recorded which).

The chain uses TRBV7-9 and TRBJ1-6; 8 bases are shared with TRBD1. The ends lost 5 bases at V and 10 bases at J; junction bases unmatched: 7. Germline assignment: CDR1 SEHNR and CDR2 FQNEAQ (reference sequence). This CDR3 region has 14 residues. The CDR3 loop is CASSHRDRRSPLHF. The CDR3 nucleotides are TGTGCCAGCAGCCACCGGGACAGGAGATCACCCCTCCACTTT.

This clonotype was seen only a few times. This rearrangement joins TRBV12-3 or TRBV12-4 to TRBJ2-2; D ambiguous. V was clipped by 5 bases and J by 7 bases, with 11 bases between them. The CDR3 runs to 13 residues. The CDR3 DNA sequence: TGTGCCAGCAGTCCGACGGACGACGGGGAGCTGTTTTTT. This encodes CASSPTDDGELFF.

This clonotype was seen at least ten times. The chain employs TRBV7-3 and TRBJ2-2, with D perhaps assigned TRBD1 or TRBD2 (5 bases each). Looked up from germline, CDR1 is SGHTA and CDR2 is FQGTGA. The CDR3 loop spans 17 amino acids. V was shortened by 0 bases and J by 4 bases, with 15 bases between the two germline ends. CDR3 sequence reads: CASSLTARGSITGELFF. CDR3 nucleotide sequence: TGTGCCAGCAGCTTAACGGCGAGGGGCTCGATCACCGGGGAGCTGTTTTTT.

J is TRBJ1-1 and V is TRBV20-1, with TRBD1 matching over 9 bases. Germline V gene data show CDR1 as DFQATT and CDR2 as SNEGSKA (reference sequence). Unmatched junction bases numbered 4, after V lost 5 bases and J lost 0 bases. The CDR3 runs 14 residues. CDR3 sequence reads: CSAGTGRMNTEAFF. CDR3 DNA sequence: TGCAGTGCTGGGACAGGGCGAATGAACACTGAAGCTTTCTTT.

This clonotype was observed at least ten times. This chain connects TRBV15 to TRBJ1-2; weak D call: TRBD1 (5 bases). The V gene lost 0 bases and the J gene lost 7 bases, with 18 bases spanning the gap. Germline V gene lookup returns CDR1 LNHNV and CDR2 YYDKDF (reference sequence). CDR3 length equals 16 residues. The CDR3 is CATSRDSVQEPFGYTF. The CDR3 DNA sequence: TGTGCCACCAGCAGAGATTCCGTACAGGAACCCTTTGGCTACACCTTC.

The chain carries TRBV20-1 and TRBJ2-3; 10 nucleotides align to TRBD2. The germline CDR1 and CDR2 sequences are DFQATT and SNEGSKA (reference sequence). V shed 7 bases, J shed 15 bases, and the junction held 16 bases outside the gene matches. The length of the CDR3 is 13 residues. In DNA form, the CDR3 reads TGCAGTGTCCCCAAAGCGGGAGGGCCCTCAGGCTATTTT. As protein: CSVPKAGGPSGYF.

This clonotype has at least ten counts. CDR3 bases: TGTGCCAGCAGCTTACCGGGGAATAGCAATCAGCCCCAGCATTTT. Amino acid sequence: CASSLPGNSNQPQHF. This chain uses TRBV5-8 with TRBJ1-5; D not resolved. Trimming shortened V by 2 bases and J by 0 bases, and 9 bases separated the two germline ends. Germline V CDR1 and CDR2: SGHTS, YDEGEE. This CDR3 has 15 residues.

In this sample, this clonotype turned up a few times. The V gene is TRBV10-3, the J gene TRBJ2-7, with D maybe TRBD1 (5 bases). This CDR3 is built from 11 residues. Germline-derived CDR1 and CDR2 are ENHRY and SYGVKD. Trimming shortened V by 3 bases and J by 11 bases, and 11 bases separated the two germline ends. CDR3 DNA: TGTGCCATCAGTGATGGTGCAGGGAAGTACTTC. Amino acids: CAISDGAGKYF.

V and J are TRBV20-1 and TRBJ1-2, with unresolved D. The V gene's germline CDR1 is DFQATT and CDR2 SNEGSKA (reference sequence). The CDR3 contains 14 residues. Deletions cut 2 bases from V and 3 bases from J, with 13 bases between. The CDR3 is CSARLAGWDYGYTF. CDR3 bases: TGCAGTGCTAGACTAGCGGGTTGGGACTATGGCTACACCTTC.

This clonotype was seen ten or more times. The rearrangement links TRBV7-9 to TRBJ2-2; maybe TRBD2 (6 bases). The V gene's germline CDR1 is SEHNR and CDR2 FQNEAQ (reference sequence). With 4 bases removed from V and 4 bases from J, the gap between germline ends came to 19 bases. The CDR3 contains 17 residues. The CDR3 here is CASSWEVGTVPTGELFF. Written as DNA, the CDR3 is TGTGCCAGCAGCTGGGAGGTTGGGACTGTACCCACCGGGGAGCTGTTTTTT.

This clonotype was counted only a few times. CDR3 nucleotide sequence: TGCAGTGCTAGAGCTGGGGCTAGCGGGAGCACAGATACGCAGTATTTT. Amino acid sequence: CSARAGASGSTDTQYF. V usage is TRBV20-1 and J usage is TRBJ2-3; the match to TRBD2 covers 8 bases. Germline CDR1 reads DFQATT; CDR2 reads SNEGSKA (reference sequence). The CDR3 is 16 residues long. Trimming cost V 1 base and J 0 bases; bases outside gene matches: 6.